The 26 T cell receptor beta chains listed next were all sequenced from one sample in a study of identical twins. TCRdb independently ran MiXCR on the 5' RACE reads; one entry per CDR3 protein. Of hundreds of thousands of distinct CDR3 sequences listed, more than 6.5% are singletons. These data were also reused for a study on yellow fever vaccine responses in identical twins.

The sequencing input was PBMCs. All receptors derive from a woman younger than 35 in good health.

V gene TRBV19 combines with J gene TRBJ2-1; TRBD2 matches 16 bases. V lost 3 bases to trimming and J lost 13 bases; unmatched junction nucleotides: 6. The CDR3 extends over 15 amino acids. The germline CDR1 and CDR2 sequences are LNHDA and SQIVND (reference sequence). The CDR3 protein is CASSMGLAGGVEQFF. CDR3 DNA sequence: TGTGCCAGTAGTATGGGACTAGCGGGGGGGGTGGAACAGTTCTTC.

Ten or more counts support this clonotype. The chain recombines TRBV11-2 with TRBJ2-3, with D maybe TRBD2 (6 bases). CDR3 length: 14 residues. Germline V CDR1 and CDR2: SGHAT, FQNNGV. Trimming shortened V by 5 bases and J by 4 bases, and 13 bases separated the two germline ends. CDR3 nucleotide sequence: TGTGCCAGCAGCCCTGACCGGAGGGCAGATACGCAGTATTTT. This codes for CASSPDRRADTQYF.

This clonotype was found a few times. The chain employs TRBV6-5 and TRBJ2-6; D is unclear. Germline V gene data show CDR1 as MNHEY and CDR2 as SVGAGI. The CDR3 is 15 amino acids. V was pared by 3 bases and J by 4 bases, with 10 bases between. CDR3 protein: CASSYDSTGANVLTF. The CDR3 region has the DNA TGTGCCAGCAGTTATGACTCGACGGGGGCCAACGTCCTGACTTTC.

This clonotype was found many times. The J gene is TRBJ1-1, the V gene TRBV5-1; D is unresolved. CDR3 length equals 13 residues. V lost 1 base, J lost 5 bases, and 9 bases lay in between. Germline V gives CDR1 SGHRS, CDR2 YFSETQ. The CDR3 loop reads CASSLFGGTEAFF. In nucleotides, the CDR3 is TGCGCCAGCAGCTTGTTTGGAGGAACTGAAGCTTTCTTT.

This clonotype was seen a few times. The chain is built from TRBV6-2 or TRBV6-3 and TRBJ2-7; D assignment may be TRBD1 or TRBD2 (5 bases each). Trimming shortened V by 5 bases and J by 2 bases, and 19 bases separated the two germline ends. This CDR3 is built from 16 residues. The germline CDR1 and CDR2 sequences are MNHEY and SVGEGT. CDR3 DNA sequence: TGTGCCAGCAGTAAACCGCCGGGACGGACAACCTACGAGCAGTACTTC. Protein sequence: CASSKPPGRTTYEQYF.

This clonotype was seen a handful of times. The chain joins TRBV6-6 to TRBJ1-1, with D uncertain. The V and J ends lost 8 bases and 0 bases respectively, with 7 bases between them. The CDR3 has 12 amino acids. CDR1 and CDR2 from the germline V gene are MNHNY and SVGAGI (reference sequence). The CDR3 DNA sequence: TGTGCCAGCGGGCGTATGAACACTGAAGCTTTCTTT. This codes for CASGRMNTEAFF.

A few counts support this clonotype. The chain joins TRBV27 to TRBJ2-1, with D maybe TRBD1 (5 bases). V gave up 2 bases and J gave up 7 bases, with 15 bases separating them. The CDR3 runs 15 residues. Germline CDR1 and CDR2: MNHEY and SMNVEV (reference sequence). This CDR3 reads CASSLILGQENEQFF. Written as DNA, the CDR3 is TGTGCCAGCAGTTTAATTCTGGGGCAGGAAAATGAGCAGTTCTTC.

Only a few counts were recorded for this clonotype. The chain employs TRBV7-2 and TRBJ2-5; D is undetermined. Between the trimmed V and J ends, which lost 5 bases and 9 bases, there was a span of 16 bases. The CDR3 loop spans 13 amino acids. CDR1 and CDR2 (germline): SGHTA, FQGNSA. The CDR3 loop reads CASSIRDPMAQYF. CDR3 coding DNA: TGTGCCAGCAGCATTCGAGACCCCATGGCCCAGTACTTC.

This clonotype was seen at least ten times. J is TRBJ1-2 and V is TRBV6-5; TRBD1 aligns across 7 bases. The CDR3 contains 14 residues. Germline CDR1 reads MNHEY; CDR2 reads SVGAGI. V lost 4 bases to trimming and J lost 4 bases; unmatched junction nucleotides: 6. CDR3 sequence reads: CASSSRGGSYGYTF. The CDR3 DNA reads TGTGCCAGCAGTTCTCGAGGGGGCAGCTATGGCTACACCTTC.

The CDR3 DNA is TGTGCCAGCAGCTCCCCAGCTAGCGGGGGCCCCGACGAGTTCTTC. It is translated as CASSSPASGGPDEFF. The chain couples TRBV11-2 to TRBJ2-1, with 10 bases lining up with TRBD2. The V and J ends lost 4 bases and 14 bases, in that order; junction bases with no gene match: 14. The CDR3 length is 15 residues. The germline gives CDR1 SGHAT, CDR2 FQNNGV.

Ten or more counts support this clonotype. The genes are TRBV9 and TRBJ2-3; a possible D gene is TRBD2 (6 bases). Trimming removed 0 bases at V and 4 bases at J, with 6 bases between. CDR1 and CDR2 (germline): SGDLS, YYNGEE. The CDR3 runs to 13 residues. The CDR3 coding sequence is TGTGCCAGCAGCGTAGCGGGAGCAGATACGCAGTATTTT. Its translation is CASSVAGADTQYF.

This clonotype was seen ten or more times. The chain joins TRBV29-1 to TRBJ2-1; TRBD2 aligns across 8 bases. The CDR3 extends over 14 amino acids. V lost 1 base and J lost 2; bases outside the gene matches: 1. The germline V gene encodes CDR1 SQVTM and CDR2 ANQGSEA. The CDR3 sequence is CSVEGGGPYNEQFF. In DNA form, the CDR3 reads TGCAGCGTTGAAGGCGGGGGGCCCTACAATGAGCAGTTCTTC.

This clonotype was seen a handful of times. The V and J genes are TRBV7-9 and TRBJ2-7; 12 bases map to TRBD2. The CDR3 consists of 17 residues. CDR1 SEHNR and CDR2 FQNEAQ come from the germline V gene (reference sequence). The trim removed 4 bases at V and 2 bases at J, leaving 9 bases unmatched. The CDR3 region is CASSSRPSSGGAYEQYF. CDR3 sequence (DNA): TGTGCCAGCAGCTCTCGGCCTTCTAGCGGGGGGGCCTACGAGCAGTACTTC. Combining the CDR3 with reference TRBV7-9 and TRBJ2-7 gives the whole variable domain DTGVSQNPRHKITKRGQNVTFRCDPISEHNRLYWYRQTLGQGPEFLTYFQNEAQLEKSRLLSDRFSAERPKGSFSTLEIQRTEQGDSAMYLCASSSRPSSGGAYEQYFGPGTRLTVT.

In its sample, this clonotype was seen many times. This chain uses TRBV7-9 with TRBJ2-7; no clear D. Germline V gene data show CDR1 as SEHNR and CDR2 as FQNEAQ (reference sequence). This CDR3 is built from 17 residues. V lost 5 bases and J 5 bases, leaving 25 bases between the germline ends. The CDR3 nucleotides are TGTGCCAGCAGCCCTAATTCAGTTTTGAATTCGTGGGACGAGCAGTACTTC. Its translation is CASSPNSVLNSWDEQYF.

Here the CDR3 DNA reads TGTGCCAGCAGCCAAGGCAGCTGGGCTAGCAAAGGGCCCGGTGAGACCCAGTACTTC. This encodes CASSQGSWASKGPGETQYF. The chain is built from TRBV4-2 and TRBJ2-5; D is perhaps TRBD2 (5 bases). From germline, CDR1 is LGHNA and CDR2 YNFKEQ. The CDR3 is made up of 19 amino acids. V gave up 1 base and J gave up 5 bases, with 26 bases separating them.

Written as DNA, the CDR3 is TGCAGTGCTTACTCGGGCAACACCTTAGCCAAAAACATTCAGTACTTC. The encoded protein is CSAYSGNTLAKNIQYF. The chain uses TRBV20-1 and TRBJ2-4; D call uncertain. Trimming removed 5 bases from V and 0 bases from J, with 17 bases in between. The CDR3 is made up of 16 amino acids. Germline V gene data show CDR1 as DFQATT and CDR2 as SNEGSKA (reference sequence).

Many counts were recorded for this clonotype. The chain carries TRBV29-1 and TRBJ2-1; 12 bases match TRBD2. CDR1 is SQVTM, CDR2 ANQGSEA, per germline. This CDR3 comprises 15 residues. V lost 6 bases and J lost 8; bases outside the gene matches: 11. CDR3 loop: CSVPLAGGRVYEQFF. The CDR3 bases are TGCAGCGTCCCTCTAGCGGGAGGGCGAGTTTATGAGCAGTTCTTC.

This clonotype has more than one count but fewer than ten. This rearrangement joins TRBV6-5 to TRBJ2-7, with TRBD1 identical over 12 bases. The CDR3 covers 14 residues. V shed 2 bases, J shed 6 bases, and the junction held 2 bases outside the gene matches. Germline V gene sequence: CDR1 MNHEY, CDR2 SVGAGI. Here the CDR3 DNA reads TGTGCCAGCAGTTACGGGACAGGGGGCTCCGAGCAGTACTTC. Encoded protein: CASSYGTGGSEQYF.

This sequence joins TRBV4-3 and TRBJ2-1; D is undetermined. This CDR3 is 14 amino acids long. The germline V gene encodes CDR1 LGHNA and CDR2 YSLEER. Trimming left V 2 bases short and J 9 bases short, with 14 bases between. CDR3 amino acids: CASSQSPLGIEQFF. In DNA, the CDR3 is TGCGCCAGCAGCCAAAGCCCTTTAGGGATTGAGCAGTTCTTC.

CDR3 loop: CAISESMASGRGSSYEQYF. CDR3 nucleotides: TGTGCCATCAGTGAGTCGATGGCTAGCGGGAGGGGCAGCTCCTACGAGCAGTACTTC. The J gene is TRBJ2-7, the V gene TRBV10-3; TRBD2 matches 12 bases. The CDR3 consists of 19 residues. The germline V gene has CDR1 ENHRY and CDR2 SYGVKD. V was pared by 0 bases and J by 0 bases, with 9 bases of the junction left unmatched.

The chain joins TRBV10-3 to TRBJ2-2; possibly TRBD1 or TRBD2 for D (5 bases each). V was trimmed by 4 bases and J by 3 bases, leaving 9 bases between them. The CDR3 has 14 residues. The germline V gene has CDR1 ENHRY and CDR2 SYGVKD. DNA for the CDR3: TGTGCCATCAGTGCTTTGGGGGACACCGGGGAGCTGTTTTTT. It is translated as CAISALGDTGELFF.

V usage is TRBV29-1 and J usage is TRBJ1-1, with D perhaps TRBD1 (6 bases). Between the trimmed V and J ends, which lost 3 bases and 6 bases, there was a span of 11 bases. This CDR3 is 12 amino acids long. In germline, CDR1 is SQVTM, CDR2 ANQGSEA. The CDR3 nucleotides read TGCAGCGTTGAGTCGGGGGCCGCTGAAGCTTTCTTT. This translates into CSVESGAAEAFF.

The V and J genes are TRBV4-1 and TRBJ2-3; D is ambiguous. The germline V gene encodes CDR1 MGHRA and CDR2 YSYEKL. The V end was cut by 0 bases, the J end by 5 bases, with 12 bases between. The CDR3 has 15 residues. The CDR3 loop reads CASSQETFPQDTQYF. CDR3 nucleotide sequence: TGCGCCAGCAGCCAAGAAACCTTTCCGCAAGATACGCAGTATTTT.

This clonotype was observed many times. This chain joins TRBV24-1 and TRBJ2-2; 9 bases match TRBD1. The CDR3 contains 16 residues. Trimming at V came to 9 bases and at J to 4 bases, leaving 11 bases not matched to a gene. CDR1 and CDR2 from the germline V gene are KGHDR and SFDVKD. The CDR3 bases are TGTGCCACCCAGGACCCGGGACAGGGAATCACCGGGGAGCTGTTTTTT. As protein: CATQDPGQGITGELFF.

This clonotype was observed a handful of times. The V and J genes are TRBV5-5 and TRBJ2-7; D gene uncertain. V was clipped by 4 bases and J by 2 bases, with 16 bases between them. In germline, CDR1 is SGHKS, CDR2 YYEKEE (reference sequence). This CDR3 has 15 amino acids. CDR3 bases: TGTGCCAGCAGCCTCCGGGTCCTTGGTGCCTACGAGCAGTACTTC. It yields the protein CASSLRVLGAYEQYF. Looking up the rest from reference TRBV5-5 and TRBJ2-7 gives the full variable domain: DAGVTQSPTHLIKTRGQQVTLRCSPISGHKSVSWYQQVLGQGPQFIFQYYEKEERGRGNFPDRFSARQFPNYSSELNVNALLLGDSALYLCASSLRVLGAYEQYFGPGTRLTVT.

This clonotype was seen ten or more times. The chain joins TRBV24-1 to TRBJ2-1; perhaps TRBD1 as D (6 bases). Trimming stripped 4 bases from V and 4 bases from J, with 13 bases between. CDR1 and CDR2 (germline): KGHDR, SFDVKD. The CDR3 spans 15 residues. CDR3 sequence reads: CATSDTGTKYNEQFF. CDR3 DNA sequence: TGTGCCACCAGTGACACCGGGACAAAATACAATGAGCAGTTCTTC.